The 20 T cell receptor beta chains listed next were all sequenced from one sample in a study of blood T cell repertoires in COVID-19. Clones were sequenced by immunoSEQ multiplex PCR, and TCRdb holds only the in-frame ones, with some missing. The sample includes 220,000 or so clones, over 80% of them seen just once. The sample taken for sequencing was PBMCs or T cells enriched from blood (not recorded which). The receptors originated from a woman between 35 and 50 years old who had recovered from COVID-19.

The chain has TRBV5-1 and TRBJ2-1; 12 bases match TRBD2. CDR1 is SGHRS and CDR2 is YFSETQ in the germline V gene. The V and J ends lost 0 bases and 9 bases, in that order; junction bases with no gene match: 10. The CDR3 length is 17 residues. CDR3 in amino acids: CASSLVPSGRATIEQFF. Here the CDR3 DNA reads TGCGCCAGCAGCTTGGTTCCTAGCGGGAGGGCCACTATTGAGCAGTTCTTC. Together with reference TRBV5-1 and TRBJ2-1, the CDR3 gives the full variable domain: KAGVTQTPRYLIKTRGQQVTLSCSPISGHRSVSWYQQTPGQGLQFLFEYFSETQRNKGNFPGRFSGRQFSNSRSEMNVSTLELGDSALYLCASSLVPSGRATIEQFFGPGTRLTVL.

The genes are TRBV7-6 and TRBJ1-1, with a tentative D call TRBD1 (5 bases). The germline CDR1 and CDR2 sequences are SGHVS and FNYEAQ. V was pared by 7 bases and J by 5 bases, with 17 bases between. This CDR3 region has 14 residues. CDR3 loop: CASNRDFPRTEAFF. CDR3 bases: TGTGCCAGCAACCGGGACTTCCCTCGGACTGAAGCTTTCTTT.

In its sample, this clone was seen a few times. The V gene is TRBV12-3 or TRBV12-4, the J gene TRBJ1-5, with a possible D match to TRBD1 (6 bases). The CDR3 extends over 13 amino acids. V lost 6 bases, J lost 4 bases, and 10 bases lay in between. CDR3: CASRSTGNQPQHF. The CDR3 nucleotides are TGTGCCAGCAGGTCAACAGGGAATCAGCCCCAGCATTTT.

The J gene is TRBJ1-2, the V gene TRBV5-4, with 11 positions matching TRBD1. V lost 5 bases, J lost 3 bases, and 6 bases stayed unmatched. Germline V gene sequence: CDR1 SGHNT, CDR2 YYREEE (reference sequence). This CDR3 spans 15 amino acids. The DNA for the CDR3 is TGTGCCAGCAGGGAGGGACAGGGGGAGTACTATGGCTACACCTTC. Translation gives CASREGQGEYYGYTF.

This clone was observed once. Sequence at one end of the junction differs from germline and may be a read error. This chain's CDR3 is CASSKAPDYSEQFF. CDR3 nucleotides: TGTGCCAGCAGTAAAGCCCCGGACTACAGTGAGCAGTTCTTC. The V gene is TRBV11-3, the J gene TRBJ2-1; maybe TRBD2 (6 bases). Germline loops: CDR1 SGHNT, CDR2 YENEEA. The CDR3 runs to 14 residues.

The rearrangement links TRBV21-1 to TRBJ2-7; the DNA was not used to check the table's D call, TRBD1. TRBV21-1 corresponds to a pseudogene. The CDR3 covers 16 residues. Here the CDR3 reads CASSNRRQGLSYEQYV. The DNA of the CDR3 is TGTGCCAGCAGCAATCGAAGACAGGGGCTGTCCTACGAGCAGTACGTC.

This clone was seen a handful of times. The chain has TRBV29-1 and TRBJ1-5, with D unresolved. Trimming stripped 6 bases from V and 2 bases from J, with 17 bases between. This CDR3 comprises 15 residues. Per germline, CDR1 SQVTM and CDR2 ANQGSEA. The CDR3 region is CSVTFGGLGNQPQHF. CDR3 in DNA: TGCAGCGTCACGTTTGGAGGGTTGGGCAATCAGCCCCAGCATTTT.

The J gene is TRBJ2-3, the V gene TRBV7-9; TRBD2 agrees at 9 bases. Germline V gene sequence: CDR1 SEHNR, CDR2 FQNEAQ (reference sequence). After removal of 5 bases from V and 3 bases from J, the junction contained 12 bases not matched to a gene. This CDR3 has 17 amino acids. Here the CDR3 reads CASSPPYSGRGTDTQYF. The CDR3 DNA is TGTGCCAGCAGCCCACCGTATAGCGGGAGAGGTACAGATACGCAGTATTTT. Variable domain in full (rest from reference TRBV7-9 and TRBJ2-3): DTGVSQNPRHKITKRGQNVTFRCDPISEHNRLYWYRQTLGQGPEFLTYFQNEAQLEKSRLLSDRFSAERPKGSFSTLEIQRTEQGDSAMYLCASSPPYSGRGTDTQYFGPGTRLTVL.

The chain uses TRBV7-2 and TRBJ1-2; possibly TRBD1 for D (6 bases). The V gene lost 7 bases and the J gene lost 3 bases, with 12 bases spanning the gap. The germline V gene encodes CDR1 SGHTA and CDR2 FQGNSA. This CDR3 is 13 amino acids long. The CDR3, as DNA: TGTGCCAGCAACTTCAGGGGAGACTATGGCTACACCTTC. This gives the protein CASNFRGDYGYTF.

J is TRBJ1-2 and V is TRBV12-3 or TRBV12-4; D unresolved. CDR3 length equals 11 residues. V was clipped by 3 bases and J by 4 bases, with 3 bases between them. The CDR3 DNA reads as TGTGCCAGCAGTTTCGGCTATGGCTACACCTTC. Protein sequence: CASSFGYGYTF.

V is TRBV12-3 or TRBV12-4 and J is TRBJ1-2; D is unclear. CDR3 length equals 13 residues. V gave up 6 bases and J gave up 1 base, with 9 bases separating them. The DNA of the CDR3 is TGTGCCAGCAGGCCGGGAAATAACTATGGCTACACCTTC. As protein: CASRPGNNYGYTF.

This rearrangement joins TRBV7-9 to TRBJ2-6, with D uncertain. V lost 1 base to trimming and J lost 4 bases, with 5 bases between them. The length of the CDR3 is 14 residues. Germline CDR1 and CDR2: SEHNR and FQNEAQ (reference sequence). CDR3 residues: CASSLGTGANVLTF. In DNA form, the CDR3 reads TGTGCCAGCAGCTTAGGAACAGGGGCCAACGTCCTGACTTTC.

This clone was seen just once. The V call is TRBV6-5, the J call TRBJ1-1; possibly TRBD1 for D (6 bases). The V end lost 6 bases, the J end lost 3 bases, and 11 bases lay between the germline ends. CDR3 length: 13 residues. Germline V gene data show CDR1 as MNHEY and CDR2 as SVGAGI. The CDR3 sequence is CASSTRQDTEAFF. DNA for the CDR3: TGTGCCAGCAGCACTCGACAGGACACTGAAGCTTTCTTT.

The genes are TRBV13 and TRBJ2-7; TRBD2 matches at 8 bases. Trimming cost V 5 bases and J 2 bases; bases outside gene matches: 5. There are 14 residues in the CDR3. Germline V gene lookup returns CDR1 PRHDT and CDR2 FYEKMQ (reference sequence). CDR3 bases: TGTGCCAGCAGCCCAGCGGGAGCCCCCTACGAGCAGTACTTC. Amino acid sequence: CASSPAGAPYEQYF.

This clone was seen only a few times. The J gene is TRBJ1-1, the V gene TRBV11-2, with 10 bases matching TRBD1. The CDR3 runs to 15 residues. The junction had 3 bases not matched to a gene; V was cut back by 1 base and J by 4 bases. Germline CDR1 is SGHAT and CDR2 is FQNNGV. As DNA, the CDR3 is TGTGCCAGCAGCTTAGTACGGACAGGGGGCACTGAAGCTTTCTTT. Its protein is CASSLVRTGGTEAFF. Drawing the rest from reference TRBV11-2 and TRBJ1-1, the complete variable domain is EAGVAQSPRYKIIEKRQSVAFWCNPISGHATLYWYQQILGQGPKLLIQFQNNGVVDDSQLPKDRFSAERLKGVDSTLKIQPAKLEDSAVYLCASSLVRTGGTEAFFGQGTRLTVV.

The J gene is TRBJ2-1, the V gene TRBV16; D possibly corresponds to TRBD1 (7 bases). This CDR3 contains 12 residues. The germline CDR1 and CDR2 sequences are KGHSY and FQNENV. Trimming removed 4 bases at V and 9 bases at J, with 10 bases between. CDR3 sequence (DNA): TGTGCCAGCAGCCCTCAGGGGGGTGAGCAGTTCTTC. Translating gives CASSPQGGEQFF.

Only one count was recorded for this clone. V and J are TRBV2 and TRBJ1-1; no firm D call. The germline CDR1 and CDR2 sequences are SNHLY and FYNNEI. There are 14 residues in the CDR3. Trimming removed 5 bases from V and 6 bases from J, with 16 bases in between. For the CDR3, the DNA is TGTGCCAGCAGTCCCTCTCCGGGGAAGGCTGAAGCTTTCTTT. Protein: CASSPSPGKAEAFF. The full variable domain, with the rest looked up from reference TRBV2 and TRBJ1-1, is EPEVTQTPSHQVTQMGQEVILRCVPISNHLYFYWYRQILGQKVEFLVSFYNNEISEKSEIFDDQFSVERPDGSNFTLKIRSTKLEDSAMYFCASSPSPGKAEAFFGQGTRLTVV.

The V and J genes are TRBV20-1 and TRBJ1-2, with no clear D. Trimming left V 3 bases short and J 6 bases short, with 8 bases between. The germline V gene encodes CDR1 DFQATT and CDR2 SNEGSKA (reference sequence). The CDR3 length is 11 residues. Here the CDR3 reads CSARSGNGYTF. As DNA, the CDR3 is TGCAGTGCTAGGAGCGGAAATGGCTACACCTTC.

DNA of the CDR3: TGTGCCAGCAGCCACCCGGGACTAGCGGGTGGGATAGGGGCAGATACGCAGTATTTT. This sequence encodes CASSHPGLAGGIGADTQYF. This chain joins TRBV28 and TRBJ2-3; 12 bases match TRBD2. The CDR3 covers 19 residues. The V gene's germline CDR1 is MDHEN and CDR2 SYDVKM. V lost 6 bases to trimming and J lost 4 bases; unmatched junction nucleotides: 17.

This sequence joins TRBV19 and TRBJ1-1; D call uncertain. Germline V lookup: CDR1 LNHDA, CDR2 SQIVND (reference sequence). The V end lost 5 bases, the J end lost 4 bases, and 14 bases lay between the germline ends. The CDR3 consists of 14 residues. For the CDR3, the DNA is TGTGCCAGTAGTGTAACTCGGTGGGCCACTGAAGCTTTCTTT. Amino acid sequence: CASSVTRWATEAFF. The full variable domain, with the rest looked up from reference TRBV19 and TRBJ1-1, is DGGITQSPKYLFRKEGQNVTLSCEQNLNHDAMYWYRQDPGQGLRLIYYSQIVNDFQKGDIAEGYSVSREKKESFPLTVTSAQKNPTAFYLCASSVTRWATEAFFGQGTRLTVV.